This T cell receptor (beta chain) was identified in a study of OX40 agonist ivuxolimab in advanced cancers. Study-level background: Patients enrolled in dose escalation were diagnosed with hepatocellular carcinoma, melanoma, renal cell or head and neck cancer.

Sequenced by immunoSEQ multiplex PCR; TCRdb stores in-frame clones only, minus some. Among about 72,000 clones listed, 81% were seen once. J lost 6 bases, V lost 4 bases, and 8 bases had no gene match. The CDR3 contains 16 residues. CDR1 is SGHDN and CDR2 is FVKESK in the germline V gene. This specimen consisted of CD4+ or CD8+ T cells sorted from blood, obtained in a trial of the OX40 agonist ivuxolimab. The chain combines TRBV14 with TRBJ2-2; 10 nucleotides align to TRBD1. The sequence derives from an adult with an advanced solid tumor such as melanoma, head and neck, liver or kidney cancer. The chain's CDR3 is CASSPPATGGSGELFF. Written as DNA, the CDR3 is TGTGCCAGCAGCCCCCCCGCGACAGGGGGCTCCGGGGAGCTGTTTTTT. Filled out from reference TRBV14 and TRBJ2-2, the complete variable domain reads EAGVTQFPSHSVIEKGQTVTLRCDPISGHDNLYWYRRVMGKEIKFLLHFVKESKQDESGMPNNRFLAERTGGTYSTLKVQPAELEDSGVYFCASSPPATGGSGELFFGEGSRLTVL.